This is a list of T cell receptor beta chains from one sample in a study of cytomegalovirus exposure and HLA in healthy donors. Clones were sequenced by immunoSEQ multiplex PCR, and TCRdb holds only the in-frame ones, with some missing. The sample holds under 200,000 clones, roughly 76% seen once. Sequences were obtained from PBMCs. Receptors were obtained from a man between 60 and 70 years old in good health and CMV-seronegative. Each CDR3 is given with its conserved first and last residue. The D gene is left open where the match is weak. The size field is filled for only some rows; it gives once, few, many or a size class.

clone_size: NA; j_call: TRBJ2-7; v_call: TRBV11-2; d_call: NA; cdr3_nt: TGTGCCAGCAGCTTATACGGGATTACCTACGAGCAGTACTTC; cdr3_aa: CASSLYGITYEQYF
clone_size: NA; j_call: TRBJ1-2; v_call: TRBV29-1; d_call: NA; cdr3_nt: TGCAGCGTTGAAGACCCAGGAATCTATGGCTACACCTTC; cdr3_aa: CSVEDPGIYGYTF
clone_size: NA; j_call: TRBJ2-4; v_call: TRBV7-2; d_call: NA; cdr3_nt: TGTGCCAGCAGCCCCCCGGCAGGAGGGCCCCAAAAAAACATTCAGTACTTC; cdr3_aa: CASSPPAGGPQKNIQYF
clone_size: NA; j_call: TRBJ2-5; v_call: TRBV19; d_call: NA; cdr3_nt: TGTGCCAGTGGCGGAGGGGGCTTAGGAGAGACCCAGTACTTC; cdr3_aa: CASGGGGLGETQYF
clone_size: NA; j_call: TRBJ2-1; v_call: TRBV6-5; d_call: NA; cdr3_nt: TGTGCCAGCAGTCCCGTCTTCTTCGAAGCTAATGAGCAGTTCTTC; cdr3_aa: CASSPVFFEANEQFF
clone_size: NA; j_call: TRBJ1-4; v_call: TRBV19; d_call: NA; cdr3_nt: TGTGCCAGTAGTATGCTCGGGGGATCCACCCAGATGCAACTGTTTTTT; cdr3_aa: CASSMLGGSTQMQLFF
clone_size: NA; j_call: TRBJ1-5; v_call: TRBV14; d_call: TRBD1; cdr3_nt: TGTGCCAGCAGCCGCCAGGGGGCGCGGGATCAGCCCCAGCATTTT; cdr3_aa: CASSRQGARDQPQHF
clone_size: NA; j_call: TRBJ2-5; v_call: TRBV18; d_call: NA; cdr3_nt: TGTGCCAGCTCACCTGGGCCCGGGCGGGAAGAGACCCAGTACTTC; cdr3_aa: CASSPGPGREETQYF
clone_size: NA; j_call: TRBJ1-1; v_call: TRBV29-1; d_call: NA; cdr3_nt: TGCAGCGTTGCCCGAGGAAGGTGGAACACTGAAGCTTTCTTT; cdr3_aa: CSVARGRWNTEAFF
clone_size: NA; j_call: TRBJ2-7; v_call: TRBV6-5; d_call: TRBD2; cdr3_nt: TGTGCCAGCAGTTACGTGGCGGGAGTTCTAATGAGGGAGCAGTACTTC; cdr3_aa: CASSYVAGVLMREQYF
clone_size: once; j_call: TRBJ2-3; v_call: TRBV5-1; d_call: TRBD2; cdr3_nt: TGCGCCAGCAGCTTGGTTAGCGGGGGCCTCACAGATACGCAGTATTTT; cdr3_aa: CASSLVSGGLTDTQYF
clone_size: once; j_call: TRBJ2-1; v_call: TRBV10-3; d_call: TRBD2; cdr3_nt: TGTGCCATCAGTCCGACTAGCGGGGAGGGGGGTGAGCAGTTCTTC; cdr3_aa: CAISPTSGEGGEQFF
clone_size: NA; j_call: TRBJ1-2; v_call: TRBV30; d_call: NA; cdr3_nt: TGTGCCTGTACAGGGCTTTCTAACTATGGCTACACCTTC; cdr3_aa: CACTGLSNYGYTF
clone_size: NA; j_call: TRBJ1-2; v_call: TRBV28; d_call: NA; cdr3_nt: TGTGCCAGCAGGGGCAGCATATTAACTTATGGCTACACCTTC; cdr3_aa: CASRGSILTYGYTF
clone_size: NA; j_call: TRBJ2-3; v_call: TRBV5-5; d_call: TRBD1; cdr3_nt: TGTGCCAGCAGCTTGATAGGGGGCCCGTTGGATACGCAGTATTTT; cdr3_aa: CASSLIGGPLDTQYF
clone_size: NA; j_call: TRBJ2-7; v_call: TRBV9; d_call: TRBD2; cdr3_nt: TGTGCCAGCAGCCCTGGGCGGGGGTTACACTACGAGCAGTACTTC; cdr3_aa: CASSPGRGLHYEQYF
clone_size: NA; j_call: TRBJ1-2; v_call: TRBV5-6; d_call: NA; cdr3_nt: TGTGCCAGCAGCCCGACCTACAGGGCCGGCTATGGCTACACCTTC; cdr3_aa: CASSPTYRAGYGYTF
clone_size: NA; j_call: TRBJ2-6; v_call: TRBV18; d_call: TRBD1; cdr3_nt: TGTGCCAGCTCACCCTTACAGGGGGCCAGCTCTGGGGCCAACGTCCTGACTTTC; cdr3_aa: CASSPLQGASSGANVLTF
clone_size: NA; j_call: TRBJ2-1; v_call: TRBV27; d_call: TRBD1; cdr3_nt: TGTGCCAGCAGTGTCCCACCCCTGGACAGGACATACAATGAGCAGTTCTTC; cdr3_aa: CASSVPPLDRTYNEQFF
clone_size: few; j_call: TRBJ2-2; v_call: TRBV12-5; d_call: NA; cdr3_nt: TGTGCTAGTGGTTCCCAGGGTGTCGGGGAGCTGTTTTTT; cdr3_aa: CASGSQGVGELFF
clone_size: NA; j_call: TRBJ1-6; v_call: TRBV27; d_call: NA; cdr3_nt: TGTGCCAGCAGTTCAGGGAACGCTGGAGTACCCCTCCACTTT; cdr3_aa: CASSSGNAGVPLHF
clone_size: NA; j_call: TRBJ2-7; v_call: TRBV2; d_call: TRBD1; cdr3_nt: TGTGCCAGTCGTGCAGGGGGCCCGGGGTGGGAGCAGTACTTC; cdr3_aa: CASRAGGPGWEQYF
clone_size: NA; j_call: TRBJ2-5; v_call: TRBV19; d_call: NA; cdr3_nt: TGTGCCAGTAGTATCGGGGTCCAAGAGACCCAGTACTTC; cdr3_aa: CASSIGVQETQYF
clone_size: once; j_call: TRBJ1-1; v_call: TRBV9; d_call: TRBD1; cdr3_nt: TGTGCCAGCAGCGTAGATTTAGGGGGCTGGAACACTGAAGCTTTCTTT; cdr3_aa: CASSVDLGGWNTEAFF
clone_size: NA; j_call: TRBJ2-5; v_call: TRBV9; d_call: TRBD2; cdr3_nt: TGTGCCAGCAGCGCCACCCCGGGACTAGCGGGGACAGAGACCCAGTACTTC; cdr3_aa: CASSATPGLAGTETQYF
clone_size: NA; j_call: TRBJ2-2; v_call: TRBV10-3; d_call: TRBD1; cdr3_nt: TGTGCCATCCGACAGGGGAATCCCCGGACCGGGGAGCTGTTTTTT; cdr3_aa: CAIRQGNPRTGELFF
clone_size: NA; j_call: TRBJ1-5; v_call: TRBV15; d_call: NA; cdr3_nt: TGTGCCACCAGCAGAGCAGGGGTTAGCAATCAGCCCCAGCATTTT; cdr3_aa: CATSRAGVSNQPQHF
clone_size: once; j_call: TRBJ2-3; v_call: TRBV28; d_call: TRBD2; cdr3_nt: TGTGCCAGCAGTTCCGGACTAGCGGGAGGCCCAGATACGCAGTATTTT; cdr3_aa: CASSSGLAGGPDTQYF
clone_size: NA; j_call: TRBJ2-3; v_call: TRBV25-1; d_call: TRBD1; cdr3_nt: TGTGCCAGCAGTGCGACAGGGACAGATACGCAGTATTTT; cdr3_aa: CASSATGTDTQYF
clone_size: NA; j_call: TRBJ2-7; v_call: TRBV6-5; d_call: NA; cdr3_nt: TGTGCCAGCAAGCCCGCCGTGGGGCTGGCCTACGAGCAGTACTTC; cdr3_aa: CASKPAVGLAYEQYF
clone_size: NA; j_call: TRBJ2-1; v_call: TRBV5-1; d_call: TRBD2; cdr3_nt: TGCGCCAGCAGCTTGGTTACTAGCGGGAGCCGGTTCTTC; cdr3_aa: CASSLVTSGSRFF
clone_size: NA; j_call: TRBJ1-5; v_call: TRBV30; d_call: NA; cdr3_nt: TGTGCCTGGAGAGAAACCACAGGGCTGGTAGAGATGCAGCCCCAGCATTTT; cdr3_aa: CAWRETTGLVEMQPQHF
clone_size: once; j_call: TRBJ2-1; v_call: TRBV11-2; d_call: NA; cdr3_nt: TGTGCCAGCAGCTTAGAGCCCACCGGGAATGAGCAGTTCTTC; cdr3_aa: CASSLEPTGNEQFF
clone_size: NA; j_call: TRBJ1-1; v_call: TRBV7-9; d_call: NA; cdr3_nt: TGTTCCAGCAGCCAAACAGGGTTCTCGGCTTTCTTT; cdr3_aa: CSSSQTGFSAFF
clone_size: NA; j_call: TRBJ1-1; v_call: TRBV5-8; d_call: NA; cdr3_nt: TGTGCCAGCAGCAATCCGCTTCGGGTACCTTTGAACACTGAAGCTTTCTTT; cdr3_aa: CASSNPLRVPLNTEAFF
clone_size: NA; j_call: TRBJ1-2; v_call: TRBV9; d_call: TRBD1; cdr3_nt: TGTGCCAGCAGCGATTTCAGGGGGGCCTATGGCTACACCTTC; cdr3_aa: CASSDFRGAYGYTF
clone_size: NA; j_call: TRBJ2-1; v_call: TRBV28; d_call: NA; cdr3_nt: TGTGCCAGCAGCGGATGGACAGAGTCCTCCTACAATGAGCAGTTCTTC; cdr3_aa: CASSGWTESSYNEQFF
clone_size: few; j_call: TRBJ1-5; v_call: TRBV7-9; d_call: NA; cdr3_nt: TGTTCCAGCAGCTTAGTTATGGGGGGTTGGGGCAATCAGCCCCAGCATTTT; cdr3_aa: CSSSLVMGGWGNQPQHF
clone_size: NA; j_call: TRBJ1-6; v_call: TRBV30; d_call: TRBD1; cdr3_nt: TGTGCCTGGGGGACAGGGCTGCGTTCACCCCTCCACTTT; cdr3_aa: CAWGTGLRSPLHF
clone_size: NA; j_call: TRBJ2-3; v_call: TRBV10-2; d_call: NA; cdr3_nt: TGCGCCAGCAGTACTAGCACAGATACGCAGTATTTT; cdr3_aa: CASSTSTDTQYF
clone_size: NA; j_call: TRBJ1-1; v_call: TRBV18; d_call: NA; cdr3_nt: TGTGCCAGCTCACCCATTGGGACAACCACTGAAGCTTTCTTT; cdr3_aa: CASSPIGTTTEAFF
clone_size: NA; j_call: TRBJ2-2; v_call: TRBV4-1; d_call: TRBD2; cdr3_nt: TGCGCCAGCAGCCTAAGCGGGAGGATGGACACCGGGGAGCTGTTTTTT; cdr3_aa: CASSLSGRMDTGELFF
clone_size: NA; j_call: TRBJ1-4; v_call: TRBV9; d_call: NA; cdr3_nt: TGTGCCAGCAGCCCTGTGAGTAATGAAAAACTGTTTTTT; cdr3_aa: CASSPVSNEKLFF
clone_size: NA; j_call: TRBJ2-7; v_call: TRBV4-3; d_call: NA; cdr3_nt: TGCGCCAGCAGCCGCCAAGGTACAGGGAAACACGAGCAGTACTTC; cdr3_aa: CASSRQGTGKHEQYF
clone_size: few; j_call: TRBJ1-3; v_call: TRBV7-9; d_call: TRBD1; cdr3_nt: TGTGCCAGCCCCCAGGGGGACTCCTCTGGAAACACCATATATTTT; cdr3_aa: CASPQGDSSGNTIYF
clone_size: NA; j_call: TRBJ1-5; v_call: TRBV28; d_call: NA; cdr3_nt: TGTGCCAGCAGTACAGGGAGCGGCGATCAGCCCCAGCATTTT; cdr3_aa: CASSTGSGDQPQHF
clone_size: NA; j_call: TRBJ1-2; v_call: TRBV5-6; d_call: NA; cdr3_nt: TGTGCCAGCAGCTGGAGCCGGAGGGGAGACTACACCTTC; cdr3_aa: CASSWSRRGDYTF
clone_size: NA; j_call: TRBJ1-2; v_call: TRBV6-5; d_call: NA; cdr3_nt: TGTGCCAGCAGCAGGGGCCCCTGGTCGAATGGCTACACCTTC; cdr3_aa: CASSRGPWSNGYTF
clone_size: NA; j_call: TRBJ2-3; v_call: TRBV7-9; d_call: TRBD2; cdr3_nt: TGTGCCAGCAGCTCACTAGGGGGACTAGCGGGAGCGAGCACAGATACGCAGTATTTT; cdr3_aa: CASSSLGGLAGASTDTQYF